Presented here are 16 T cell receptor beta chains from one specimen sequenced in a study of blood T cells in healthy people across ages. With a J-beta primer mix and a sample-barcoded 5' primer, a second PCR ran about 7 to 12 cycles. TCRdb fed the 5' RACE reads into MiXCR, producing one record per CDR3 protein. The repertoire holds 1.5 million or so distinct CDR3 sequences, 42% seen once, with approximately 4.1% in the top ten. The sample taken for sequencing was blood. All receptors derive from a woman under 30 in good health.

About this clonotype: A much larger clone differs by one base, so this may be a read error. CDR3 amino acids: CASSFMSAGGANVLTF. The CDR3 DNA reads TGTGCCAGCAGCTTCATGTCGGCGGGTGGGGCCAACGTCCTGACTTTC. This sequence joins TRBV5-6 and TRBJ2-6; a possible D gene is TRBD2 (5 bases). V was shortened by 2 bases and J by 3 bases, with 12 bases between the two germline ends. Germline lookup yields CDR1 SGHDT and CDR2 YYEEEE. This CDR3 has 16 amino acids.

This clonotype was found a few times. The rearrangement links TRBV7-2 to TRBJ2-1; D gene ambiguous. This CDR3 is 14 amino acids long. Deletions cut 1 base from V and 3 bases from J, with 7 bases between. CDR1 and CDR2 (germline): SGHTA, FQGNSA. In DNA, the CDR3 is TGTGCCAGCAGCTTAGAGGACGGCTACAATGAGCAGTTCTTC. It encodes CASSLEDGYNEQFF.

The J gene is TRBJ2-7, the V gene TRBV7-3, with no clear D. CDR1 and CDR2 (germline): SGHTA, FQGTGA. V lost 2 bases and J 3 bases, leaving 14 bases between the germline ends. The CDR3 contains 15 residues. The CDR3 loop reads CASSLLRSEVYEQYF. The DNA for the CDR3 is TGTGCCAGCAGCTTATTAAGATCGGAAGTCTACGAGCAGTACTTC.

This clonotype has just a few counts. The chain links TRBV30 to TRBJ2-3; D not resolved. Germline V gene lookup returns CDR1 GTSNPN and CDR2 SVGIG (reference sequence). The CDR3 covers 12 residues. With 2 bases removed from V and 4 bases from J, the gap between germline ends came to 7 bases. The CDR3 loop reads CAWSSGPDTQYF. The CDR3 DNA sequence: TGTGCCTGGAGTTCAGGTCCAGATACGCAGTATTTT.

This clonotype was picked up a small number of times. The chain uses TRBV6-5 and TRBJ2-5; D unclear. CDR1 and CDR2 (germline): MNHEY, SVGAGI. The CDR3 is made up of 13 amino acids. V was trimmed by 5 bases and J by 7 bases, leaving 14 bases between them. The DNA for the CDR3 is TGTGCCAGCAGTCCCGCCCGAGCTGCGACCCAGTACTTC. Protein product: CASSPARAATQYF.

This clonotype was detected a few times. V gene TRBV9 combines with J gene TRBJ2-1; D is undetermined. The CDR3 runs 14 residues. CDR1 is SGDLS, CDR2 YYNGEE, per germline. V was shortened by 3 bases and J by 0 bases, with 7 bases between the two germline ends. DNA of the CDR3: TGTGCCAGCAGCGGGGATCCCTCCTACAATGAGCAGTTCTTC. Protein product: CASSGDPSYNEQFF. Full variable domain (outside the CDR3, taken from reference TRBV9 and TRBJ2-1): DSGVTQTPKHLITATGQRVTLRCSPRSGDLSVYWYQQSLDQGLQFLIQYYNGEERAKGNILERFSAQQFPDLHSELNLSSLELGDSALYFCASSGDPSYNEQFFGPGTRLTVL.

The chain carries TRBV13 and TRBJ2-5; weak D call: TRBD1 (5 bases). The V gene lost 0 bases and the J gene lost 4 bases, with 15 bases spanning the gap. The CDR3 length is 16 residues. Germline V gene lookup returns CDR1 PRHDT and CDR2 FYEKMQ (reference sequence). The CDR3, as DNA: TGTGCCAGCAGCTTAGGGACAGACCCTAGGGGAGAGACCCAGTACTTC. This encodes CASSLGTDPRGETQYF.

Note on this clonotype: One junction end does not reproduce the germline sequence, and a read error may be involved. The J gene is TRBJ2-1, the V gene TRBV6-5; D is possibly TRBD1 (5 bases). CDR1 and CDR2 (germline): MNHEY, SVGAGI. CDR3 length: 12 residues. Here the CDR3 reads CANSYGAGPQFF. CDR3 nucleotides: TGTGCCAACAGTTACGGTGCAGGGCCTCAGTTCTTC.

This clonotype was counted at least ten times. At one of its ends the junction is not consistent with the germline gene, which may arise from a read error. The J gene is TRBJ2-7, the V gene TRBV5-1; no firm D call. CDR3 length: 13 amino acids. The germline CDR1 and CDR2 sequences are SGHRS and YFSETQ. CDR3 sequence: CASSLEDSYEQYF. Written as DNA, the CDR3 is TGTGCCAGCAGCTTAGAGGATTCCTACGAGCAGTACTTC.

Ten or more counts support this clonotype. The genes are TRBV5-1 and TRBJ2-1; D not certain. The CDR3 spans 12 residues. From germline, CDR1 is SGHRS and CDR2 YFSETQ. V was trimmed by 0 bases and J by 6 bases, leaving 4 bases between them. The CDR3 coding sequence is TGCGCCAGCAGCTTGGGTCTCAATGAGCAGTTCTTC. Protein sequence: CASSLGLNEQFF.

The chain employs TRBV5-1 and TRBJ2-5; tentative D call: TRBD1 (6 bases). The CDR3 contains 15 residues. V lost 4 bases, J lost 4 bases, and 17 bases lay in between. CDR1 is SGHRS and CDR2 is YFSETQ in the germline V gene. This CDR3 reads CASSPTGRSGETQYF. DNA for the CDR3: TGCGCCAGCAGCCCGACAGGCCGGAGCGGAGAGACCCAGTACTTC.

This clonotype was detected only a few times. This sequence joins TRBV6-5 and TRBJ2-4; TRBD1 matches at 8 bases. With V trimmed by 0 bases and J by 5 bases, 3 bases remained unmatched. The CDR3 loop spans 15 amino acids. CDR1 and CDR2 (germline): MNHEY, SVGAGI. CDR3 sequence: CASSYSSGGENIQYF. Here the CDR3 DNA reads TGTGCCAGCAGTTACTCGTCAGGGGGCGAAAACATTCAGTACTTC.

The chain uses TRBV4-2 and TRBJ2-3; D uncertain. The CDR3 length is 17 residues. V lost 4 bases and J lost 1, with 18 bases in between. The V gene's germline CDR1 is LGHNA and CDR2 YNFKEQ. CDR3 amino acids: CASSPFKSPDGTDTQYF. The CDR3 nucleotides are TGTGCCAGCAGCCCATTTAAGTCCCCGGATGGCACAGATACGCAGTATTTT.

This chain joins TRBV20-1 and TRBJ2-3, with D possibly matching TRBD2 (6 bases). Trimming took 3 bases from V and 4 from J, leaving 20 bases between them. The CDR3 length is 16 residues. CDR1 and CDR2 from the germline V gene are DFQATT and SNEGSKA (reference sequence). This CDR3 is CSASYSRGISADTQYF. DNA for the CDR3: TGCAGTGCTAGTTATTCTCGCGGGATCAGCGCAGATACGCAGTATTTT.

This clonotype was counted between two and nine times. This chain uses TRBV10-3 with TRBJ2-1, with 10 bases aligning to TRBD1. Germline V gives CDR1 ENHRY, CDR2 SYGVKD. V lost 6 bases to trimming and J lost 2 bases; unmatched junction nucleotides: 4. The CDR3 length is 15 residues. The CDR3 nucleotides are TGTGCCATCAGGACTGGACAGGGGGCCTACAATGAGCAGTTCTTC. This gives the protein CAIRTGQGAYNEQFF.

This chain joins TRBV14 and TRBJ2-1; either TRBD1 or TRBD2 may supply D (5 bases each). The CDR3 is 16 amino acids. Germline loops: CDR1 SGHDN, CDR2 FVKESK. Between the trimmed V and J ends, which lost 1 base and 7 bases, there was a span of 17 bases. The DNA of the CDR3 is TGTGCCAGCAGCCAAGGGAGCTGGGGGACGGATAATGAGCAGTTCTTC. Translating gives CASSQGSWGTDNEQFF. The whole variable domain, remainder taken from reference TRBV14 and TRBJ2-1, is EAGVTQFPSHSVIEKGQTVTLRCDPISGHDNLYWYRRVMGKEIKFLLHFVKESKQDESGMPNNRFLAERTGGTYSTLKVQPAELEDSGVYFCASSQGSWGTDNEQFFGPGTRLTVL.